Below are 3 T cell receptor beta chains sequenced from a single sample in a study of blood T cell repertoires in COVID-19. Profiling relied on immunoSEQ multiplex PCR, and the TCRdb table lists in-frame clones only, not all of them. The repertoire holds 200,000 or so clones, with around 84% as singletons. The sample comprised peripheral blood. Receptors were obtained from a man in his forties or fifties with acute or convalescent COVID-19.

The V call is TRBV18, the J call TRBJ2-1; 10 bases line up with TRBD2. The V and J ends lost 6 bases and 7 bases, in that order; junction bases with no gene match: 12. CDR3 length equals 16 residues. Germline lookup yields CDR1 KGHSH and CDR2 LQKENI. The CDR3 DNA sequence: TGTGCCAGCTCCCTCCAAGCGGGGGGGCACTGGAATGAGCAGTTCTTC. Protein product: CASSLQAGGHWNEQFF. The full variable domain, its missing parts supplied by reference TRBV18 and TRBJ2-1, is NAGVMQNPRHLVRRRGQEARLRCSPMKGHSHVYWYRQLPEEGLKFMVYLQKENIIDESGMPKERFSAEFPKEGPSILRIQQVVRGDSAAYFCASSLQAGGHWNEQFFGPGTRLTVL.

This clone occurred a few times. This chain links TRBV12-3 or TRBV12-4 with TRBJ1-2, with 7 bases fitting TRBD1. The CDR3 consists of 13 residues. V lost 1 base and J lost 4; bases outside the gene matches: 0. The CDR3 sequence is CASSLGTGYGYTF. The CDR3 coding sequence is TGTGCCAGCAGTTTAGGGACAGGCTATGGCTACACCTTC.

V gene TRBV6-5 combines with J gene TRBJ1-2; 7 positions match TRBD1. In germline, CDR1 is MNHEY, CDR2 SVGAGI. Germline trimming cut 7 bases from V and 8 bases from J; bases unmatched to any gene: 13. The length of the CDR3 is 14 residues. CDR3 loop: CASTNGRGRLGYTF. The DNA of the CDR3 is TGTGCCAGCACCAACGGGAGGGGGCGGTTAGGCTACACCTTC.